This passage covers 30 T cell receptor beta chains from one sample sequenced in a study of blood T cell repertoires in COVID-19 (dated by TCRdb to between 2020 and 2021). The library was prepared using the immunoSEQ multiplex PCR assay. Not all clones reach the TCRdb copy of this immuneACCESS table, which keeps in-frame sequences only. Checked studies attribute under half of the gap to unresolved V genes and leave the rest unexplained. The sample records approximately 440,000 clones, about 90% of which are singletons. Together, the top ten hold about 0.6% of the sample. Sample: PBMCs or T cells enriched from blood (not recorded which). These receptors originate from a man in his late teens or twenties who had recovered from COVID-19.

As for this clone: This specimen includes other DNA sequences encoding the same CDR3. V usage is TRBV5-1 and J usage is TRBJ1-5; 7 bases agree with TRBD1. Losses at the gene ends were 4 bases for V and 3 bases for J; bases not matched to a gene: 7. Germline V CDR1 and CDR2: SGHRS, YFSETQ. This CDR3 has 15 amino acids. The CDR3 loop is CASSLLGTDNQPQHF. For the CDR3, the DNA is TGCGCCAGCAGCCTATTAGGGACAGACAATCAGCCCCAGCATTTT.

The chain recombines TRBV5-1 with TRBJ2-1; 8 bases are shared with TRBD1. The trim removed 2 bases at V and 0 bases at J, leaving 4 bases unmatched. The germline V gene has CDR1 SGHRS and CDR2 YFSETQ. The CDR3 contains 16 residues. CDR3 region: CASSFGTGASYNEQFF. CDR3 DNA sequence: TGCGCCAGCAGCTTTGGGACAGGAGCCTCCTACAATGAGCAGTTCTTC.

The V and J genes are TRBV2 and TRBJ1-3; TRBD1 agrees at 8 bases. There are 15 residues in the CDR3. From germline, CDR1 is SNHLY and CDR2 FYNNEI. The ends lost 7 bases at V and 4 bases at J; junction bases unmatched: 9. This chain's CDR3 is CASTPDRVKGNTIYF. The CDR3 nucleotides are TGTGCCAGCACTCCGGACAGGGTGAAAGGAAACACCATATATTTT. Supplemented by reference TRBV2 and TRBJ1-3, the full variable domain reads EPEVTQTPSHQVTQMGQEVILRCVPISNHLYFYWYRQILGQKVEFLVSFYNNEISEKSEIFDDQFSVERPDGSNFTLKIRSTKLEDSAMYFCASTPDRVKGNTIYFGEGSWLTVV.

Only one count was recorded for this clone. V and J are TRBV5-1 and TRBJ1-1; 8 bases fit TRBD1. Losses at the gene ends were 1 base for V and 6 bases for J; bases not matched to a gene: 8. Germline CDR1 is SGHRS and CDR2 is YFSETQ. This CDR3 has 15 amino acids. CDR3 region: CASSLKTGVAAEAFF. Here the CDR3 DNA reads TGCGCCAGCAGCTTGAAGACAGGGGTGGCCGCTGAAGCTTTCTTT.

The chain uses TRBV3-1 (or the pseudogene TRBV3-2) and TRBJ2-3; TRBD2 is a possible D gene (7 bases). Trimming took off 4 bases at V and 4 bases at J, with 18 bases between the two ends. The V gene's germline CDR1 is LGHDT and CDR2 YNNKEL (reference sequence). This CDR3 contains 16 residues. CDR3 bases: TGTGCCAGCAGCCCGGCGGGGGCATGGGGAGCAGATACGCAGTATTTT. The encoded protein is CASSPAGAWGADTQYF.

The rearrangement links TRBV14 to TRBJ2-7, with TRBD2 as a possible D gene (6 bases). Germline-derived CDR1 and CDR2 are SGHDN and FVKESK. There are 14 residues in the CDR3. V was cut by 4 bases and J by 9 bases, with 19 bases left in between. The CDR3 DNA is TGTGCCAGCAGCCGAGGCGGGGCTATGAGGTGGCAGTACTTC. Translation: CASSRGGAMRWQYF.

On this clone itself: Relative to the germline gene, one junction end is altered; a read error may explain this. The chain combines TRBV4-1 with TRBJ2-7; a weak D match, TRBD2 (5 bases). CDR1 is MGHRA and CDR2 is YSYEKL in the germline V gene. The CDR3 runs 15 residues. The CDR3 DNA follows: TGCGCCAGCAGCCAAGCCCCCCTAGCCTACTACGAACAGTACTTC. As protein: CASSQAPLAYYEQYF.

The chain joins TRBV27 to TRBJ1-2; TRBD1 is a possible D gene (5 bases). V was pared by 2 bases and J by 6 bases, with 10 bases between. The length of the CDR3 is 13 residues. Germline-derived CDR1 and CDR2 are MNHEY and SMNVEV (reference sequence). DNA for the CDR3: TGTGCCAGCAGTTTACAGGGCGTGCATGGCTACACCTTC. Translating gives CASSLQGVHGYTF.

The chain carries TRBV2 and TRBJ2-5; D may be TRBD2 (5 bases). Germline-derived CDR1 and CDR2 are SNHLY and FYNNEI. V shed 6 bases and J shed 2 bases, with 16 bases lying between them. The CDR3 length is 15 residues. CDR3 residues: CASRRPTSQQETQYF. The CDR3 DNA reads TGTGCCAGCAGGCGCCCCACTAGTCAGCAAGAGACCCAGTACTTC.

This clone was seen only once. V is TRBV6-4 and J is TRBJ2-7, with 8 nucleotides matching TRBD1. The V gene's germline CDR1 is MRHNA and CDR2 SNTAGT. The CDR3 is 14 amino acids. Trimming at V came to 4 bases and at J to 5 bases, leaving 7 bases not matched to a gene. DNA for the CDR3: TGTGCCAGCAGTGTTAGAGACAGGGGCCACGAGCAGTACTTC. It is translated as CASSVRDRGHEQYF.

V is TRBV19 and J is TRBJ1-1, with TRBD1 matching 9 bases. Germline trimming cut 6 bases from V and 1 base from J; bases unmatched to any gene: 9. The V gene's germline CDR1 is LNHDA and CDR2 SQIVND (reference sequence). The CDR3 is made up of 16 amino acids. CDR3 amino acids: CASSPLQGAENTEAFF. CDR3 sequence (DNA): TGTGCCAGTAGCCCCTTACAGGGGGCTGAGAACACTGAAGCTTTCTTT.

The chain combines TRBV11-2 with TRBJ2-3; the match to TRBD2 covers 8 bases. CDR1 and CDR2 (germline): SGHAT, FQNNGV. J gave up 2 bases and V 5 bases, and 6 bases lay outside the gene matches. CDR3 size: 15 residues. The chain's CDR3 is CASSLRAGDTDTQYF. CDR3 in DNA: TGTGCCAGCAGCCTCAGAGCGGGGGACACAGATACGCAGTATTTT.

This clone was observed a handful of times. V and J are TRBV18 and TRBJ1-1; D may be TRBD1 (6 bases). This CDR3 comprises 14 residues. V lost 4 bases, J lost 3 bases, and 12 bases lay in between. Germline V gene sequence: CDR1 KGHSH, CDR2 LQKENI. CDR3 loop: CASSQQGRDTEAFF. CDR3 DNA: TGTGCCAGCTCACAGCAGGGGAGGGACACTGAAGCTTTCTTT.

V is TRBV10-2 and J is TRBJ2-7, with TRBD2 matching 7 bases. There are 14 residues in the CDR3. Germline V gene data show CDR1 as WSHSY and CDR2 as SAAADI. V was clipped by 2 bases and J by 4 bases; unmatched bases: 5. The CDR3 loop is CASSEAREGYEQYF. Written as DNA, the CDR3 is TGCGCCAGCAGTGAGGCAAGGGAGGGGTACGAGCAGTACTTC.

The V and J genes are TRBV6-5 and TRBJ1-2, with D unresolved. This CDR3 has 13 amino acids. Germline-derived CDR1 and CDR2 are MNHEY and SVGAGI. V lost 7 bases and J 2 bases, leaving 11 bases between the germline ends. The DNA for the CDR3 is TGTGCCAGCATCCCACACCTCAACTATGGCTACACCTTC. Its translation: CASIPHLNYGYTF.

The chain couples TRBV4-1 to TRBJ2-7; D is possibly TRBD2 (5 bases). This CDR3 has 15 amino acids. With 0 bases removed from V and 5 bases from J, the gap between germline ends came to 14 bases. Germline V gene lookup returns CDR1 MGHRA and CDR2 YSYEKL. CDR3 amino acids: CASSQEYTGFHEQYF. The DNA of the CDR3 is TGCGCCAGCAGCCAAGAATATACGGGGTTCCACGAGCAGTACTTC.

The V call is TRBV6-1, the J call TRBJ1-4, with unresolved D. The CDR3 contains 14 residues. Looked up from germline, CDR1 is MNHNS and CDR2 is SASEGT. Trimming took 2 bases from V and 11 from J, leaving 15 bases between them. The CDR3: CASSESSLTLKLFF. The CDR3 nucleotides read TGTGCCAGCAGTGAATCATCCCTCACTTTGAAACTGTTTTTT.

A single count supports this clone. V is TRBV9 and J is TRBJ2-3; D is possibly TRBD2 (6 bases). V shed 0 bases and J shed 1 base, with 12 bases lying between them. Germline values: CDR1 SGDLS, CDR2 YYNGEE. The CDR3 totals 16 residues. The CDR3 coding sequence is TGTGCCAGCAGCGTAGCTGGCGGGATTGGCACAGATACGCAGTATTTT. It specifies CASSVAGGIGTDTQYF.

V and J are TRBV3-1 (or the pseudogene TRBV3-2) and TRBJ2-1, with unresolved D. This CDR3 is built from 12 residues. Trimming pared 2 bases from V and 8 bases from J, leaving 7 bases between. Looked up from germline, CDR1 is LGHDT and CDR2 is YNNKEL (reference sequence). The CDR3 coding sequence is TGTGCCAGCAGCCAATTATCCTATGAGCAGTTCTTC. It encodes CASSQLSYEQFF.

The chain joins TRBV28 to TRBJ2-2; 10 bases agree with TRBD2. CDR1 and CDR2 (germline): MDHEN, SYDVKM. The CDR3 has 13 residues. With 7 bases clipped from V and 4 bases from J, the junction kept 0 bases outside the gene matches. CDR3 in DNA: TGTGCCAGCACTAGCGGGGGCACCGGGGAGCTGTTTTTT. This sequence encodes CASTSGGTGELFF.

The V call is TRBV19, the J call TRBJ1-5, with 10 bases lining up with TRBD1. This CDR3 region has 15 residues. The junction had 4 bases not matched to a gene; V was cut back by 4 bases and J by 4 bases. Germline V gene data show CDR1 as LNHDA and CDR2 as SQIVND (reference sequence). The CDR3 reads CASSTGTGENQPQHF. The CDR3 DNA is TGTGCCAGTAGTACCGGGACAGGGGAGAATCAGCCCCAGCATTTT. Full variable domain (rest looked up from reference TRBV19 and TRBJ1-5): DGGITQSPKYLFRKEGQNVTLSCEQNLNHDAMYWYRQDPGQGLRLIYYSQIVNDFQKGDIAEGYSVSREKKESFPLTVTSAQKNPTAFYLCASSTGTGENQPQHFGDGTRLSIL.

This clone was recorded only once. The rearrangement uses TRBV2 and TRBJ1-1; tentative D call: TRBD1 (6 bases). The V end was cut by 2 bases, the J end by 2 bases, with 15 bases between. The CDR3 has 16 amino acids. Germline V gene sequence: CDR1 SNHLY, CDR2 FYNNEI. The CDR3 is CASSERGALGNTEAFF. The CDR3 bases are TGTGCCAGCAGTGAACGGGGGGCGCTTGGAAACACTGAAGCTTTCTTT.

This chain uses TRBV6-5 with TRBJ1-2; TRBD1 agrees at 9 bases. CDR1 is MNHEY, CDR2 SVGAGI, per germline. The length of the CDR3 is 14 residues. With 6 bases clipped from V and 3 bases from J, the junction kept 5 bases outside the gene matches. The CDR3 DNA is TGTGCCAGCAGCGCGGGACAGGGTTACTATGGCTACACCTTC. Amino acid sequence: CASSAGQGYYGYTF.

The rearrangement links TRBV29-1 to TRBJ1-4; 7 bases are a match to TRBD1. The germline gives CDR1 SQVTM, CDR2 ANQGSEA. The CDR3 is 13 residues long. Losses at the gene ends were 5 bases for V and 8 bases for J; bases not matched to a gene: 8. The CDR3 region has the DNA TGCAGCGTTAGACAGGGCGCGAGCGAAAAACTGTTTTTT. It encodes CSVRQGASEKLFF.

CDR3 bases: TGCGCCAGCAGCCAATATTTGGCTGATAATTCACCCCTCCACTTT. Its protein product is CASSQYLADNSPLHF. The genes are TRBV4-1 and TRBJ1-6; no definite D call. The CDR3 length is 15 residues. The germline V and J ends were trimmed by 2 bases and 5 bases, with 10 bases remaining between them. The germline V gene encodes CDR1 MGHRA and CDR2 YSYEKL.

The chain has TRBV19 and TRBJ2-7, with D tentatively TRBD1 (5 bases). The germline V gene has CDR1 LNHDA and CDR2 SQIVND (reference sequence). The CDR3 is 14 residues long. With 5 bases removed from V and 4 bases from J, the gap between germline ends came to 15 bases. CDR3 in amino acids: CASSPAGPEYEQYF. The CDR3 region has the DNA TGTGCCAGTAGTCCCGCAGGGCCAGAATACGAGCAGTACTTC.

This clone was detected only once. The V call is TRBV9, the J call TRBJ2-5; no reliable D call. V gave up 3 bases and J gave up 4 bases, with 10 bases separating them. CDR1 and CDR2 from the germline V gene are SGDLS and YYNGEE. There are 13 residues in the CDR3. The CDR3 nucleotides are TGTGCCAGCAGCGGGAGTGTGGGAGAGACCCAGTACTTC. It encodes CASSGSVGETQYF. Full variable domain (remainder filled in from reference TRBV9 and TRBJ2-5): DSGVTQTPKHLITATGQRVTLRCSPRSGDLSVYWYQQSLDQGLQFLIQYYNGEERAKGNILERFSAQQFPDLHSELNLSSLELGDSALYFCASSGSVGETQYFGPGTRLLVL.

This clone was detected a few times. The chain couples TRBV7-2 to TRBJ1-6, with 9 bases identical to TRBD1. The ends lost 8 bases at V and 10 bases at J; junction bases unmatched: 6. The V gene's germline CDR1 is SGHTA and CDR2 FQGNSA. This CDR3 has 13 amino acids. As DNA, the CDR3 is TGTGCCAGCGGGGACAGGGTCGGCTCACCCCTCCACTTT. The encoded protein is CASGDRVGSPLHF.

J is TRBJ2-7 and V is TRBV6-1, with a tentative D call TRBD1 (6 bases). Trimming removed 4 bases from V and 3 bases from J, with 22 bases in between. The germline CDR1 and CDR2 sequences are MNHNS and SASEGT. The CDR3 runs to 17 residues. CDR3 protein: CASSVAQGTGRGYEQYF. For the CDR3, the DNA is TGTGCCAGCAGTGTAGCGCAGGGGACGGGTCGGGGCTACGAGCAGTACTTC.

The rearrangement links TRBV11-2 to TRBJ2-2; D perhaps matches TRBD2 (6 bases). V was clipped by 2 bases and J by 5 bases, with 15 bases between them. CDR3 size: 16 residues. The germline V gene has CDR1 SGHAT and CDR2 FQNNGV. The CDR3 protein is CASSLKDYKLTGELFF. The CDR3 region has the DNA TGTGCCAGCAGCTTAAAGGACTACAAATTGACCGGGGAGCTGTTTTTT.